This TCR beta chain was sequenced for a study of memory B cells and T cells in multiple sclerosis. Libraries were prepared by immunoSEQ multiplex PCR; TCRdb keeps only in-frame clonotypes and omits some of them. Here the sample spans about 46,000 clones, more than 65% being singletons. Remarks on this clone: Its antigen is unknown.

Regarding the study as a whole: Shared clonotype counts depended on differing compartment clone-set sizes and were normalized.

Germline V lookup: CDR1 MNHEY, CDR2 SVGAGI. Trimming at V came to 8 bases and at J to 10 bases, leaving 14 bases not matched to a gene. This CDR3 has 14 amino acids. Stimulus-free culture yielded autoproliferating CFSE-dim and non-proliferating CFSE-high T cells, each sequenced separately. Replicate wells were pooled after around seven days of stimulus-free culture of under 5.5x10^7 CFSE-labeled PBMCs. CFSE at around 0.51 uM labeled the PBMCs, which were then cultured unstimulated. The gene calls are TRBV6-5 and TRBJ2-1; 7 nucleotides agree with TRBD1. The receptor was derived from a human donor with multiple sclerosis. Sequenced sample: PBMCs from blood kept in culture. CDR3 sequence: CASRVGAAQGEQFF. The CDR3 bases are TGTGCCAGCCGGGTCGGAGCGGCACAGGGGGAGCAGTTCTTC.